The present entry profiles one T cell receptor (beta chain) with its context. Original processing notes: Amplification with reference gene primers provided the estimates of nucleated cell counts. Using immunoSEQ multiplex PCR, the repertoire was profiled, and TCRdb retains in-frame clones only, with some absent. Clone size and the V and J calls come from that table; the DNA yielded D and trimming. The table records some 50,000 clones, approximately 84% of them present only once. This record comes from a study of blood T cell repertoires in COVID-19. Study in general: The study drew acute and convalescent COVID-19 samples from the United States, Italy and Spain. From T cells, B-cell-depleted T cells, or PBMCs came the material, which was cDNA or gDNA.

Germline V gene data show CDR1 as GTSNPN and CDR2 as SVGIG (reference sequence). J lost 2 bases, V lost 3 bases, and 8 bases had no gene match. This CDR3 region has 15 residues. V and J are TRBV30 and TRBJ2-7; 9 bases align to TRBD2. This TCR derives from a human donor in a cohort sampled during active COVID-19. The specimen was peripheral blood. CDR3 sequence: CAWRAVASGTYEQYF. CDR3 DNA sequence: TGTGCCTGGAGAGCAGTGGCTAGCGGGACCTACGAGCAGTACTTC.